This T cell receptor (beta chain) was identified during a study of cytomegalovirus exposure and HLA in healthy donors (dated by TCRdb to 2016 to 2017). Broadly, across the study: An earlier analysis of several hundred of the donors reported about 280 Gb of sequence data and 117 million unique TCR beta sequences obtained from 150 million to 200 million T cells. Because of strong linkage in the cohort, roughly five DR-DQ haplotypes were treated as single units for association and clustering. To predict cytomegalovirus infection status, the study brought together high-throughput TCR immunosequencing, statistical association of individual TCRs with disease status, and machine learning. Across 398 genotyped donors of the cohort, an average of 235,054 unique TCR beta nucleotide sequences per donor were sequenced, and around 20% of those sequences were non-productive. An early release that covered some 640 HLA-typed donors contained about 300 gigabases of sequencing data and about 93 million unique TCR sequences. Both class I and class II loci were covered by HLA typing, at four-digit resolution. Rather than using new phenotypic data, the later analysis identified candidate immune exposures from TCR beta sequences and from how often those sequences occurred across donors. To study patterns of TCR occurrence, a later analysis re-analyzed previously published TCR beta repertoires from 550 to 800 donors and added high-resolution HLA genotyping. Of the roughly 410 genotyped donors, roughly 76% were placed in the genetic ancestry cluster associated with self-reported Caucasian donors. The number of typed donors differed by locus: about 620-640 for A, B, C, DRB1 and DQB1; 522 for DQA1; over 600 for DPA1; and about 450 for DPB1. The study was designed to test whether signatures of past pathogen exposure could be identified by cataloging public T cell receptors. In addition to the first cohort of approximately 650 subjects, a separate validation cohort of 120 different subjects was used. The study used immunosequencing to profile the T cell repertoires of 666 subjects and linked those repertoires to cytomegalovirus serostatus. Donor age, sex, ethnicity and CMV serostatus were compiled together with the repertoire data. A later genetic analysis took genome-wide SNP genotypes for about three fifths of the roughly 700 donors and used that subset as a discovery cohort. All discovery cohort repertoires had been generated using a single sequencing platform. An earlier analysis of fewer than 750 of the donors used high-throughput TCR beta sequencing to judge whether each TCR beta V gene segment behaved as functional or pseudogenic. What the authors observed across the whole study: This cohort had only TCR beta chains sequenced, and the lack of alpha or paired-chain data limited which features could be detected. Because the 87-base-pair reads could not distinguish some IMGT-functional V segments, including TRBV6-2 and TRBV6-3, those segments were excluded. A few of the identified cytomegalovirus-associated TCR beta chains were confirmed in vitro to be specific for cytomegalovirus antigens. In a later analysis, HLA-associated TCR beta chains were found to be more clonally expanded and to have lower generation probabilities than equally common non-associated chains. HLA typing was unavailable for some donors at each locus, so association tests used only the typed subset. When HLA alleles, especially DR and DQ, strongly co-occurred, TCR associations were difficult to assign to individual alleles. A group of highly shared sequence variants was considered likely to be a technical artifact of the sequencing pipeline. Presence/absence analyses assumed roughly uniform sequencing depth across donors, an assumption that may not hold. V-gene and J-gene trimming of TCR beta chains was associated with a missense DCLRE1C variant in a later genetic analysis, and the association was replicated in an independent cohort. Seventeen rarely observed V segments, including chromosome 9 orphons, were excluded from the earlier analysis of just under 600 of the donors because counts were too low. In a later analysis, TCR association rates were found to vary across HLA loci, with the most associated TCRs seen for DRB1 alleles and the fewest for HLA-C alleles. In an earlier analysis of about 550 of the donors, most TCR beta V segments were observed in productive rearrangements about 87% or about 30% of the time, broadly matching IMGT annotations. A later analysis associated some 17,000 TCR beta sequences with specific HLA alleles at a false discovery rate of 0.05. In a later genetic analysis, fewer N-insertions in productive TCRs were reported among donors in an Asian-associated ancestry cluster than the roughly 710-donor mean. According to a later analysis, parvovirus B19, influenza, CMV and Epstein-Barr virus appeared linked to several top co-occurrence clusters. A further reported finding was that TCR beta sequences accurately predicted the HLA-A and HLA-B alleles for most subjects in the first cohort. Most TCR sequences were observed very rarely across donors, whereas some public TCRs were present in many individuals. A total of 150 to 200 TCR beta chains were listed by the study as associated with cytomegalovirus. Correlated functional status among segregating V segments might be attributable to linkage disequilibrium, but an unknown experimental factor could not be ruled out. According to a later analysis, most CMV-associated TCR beta chains appeared to be HLA-restricted, and the HLA associations seemed to be driven largely by CMV exposure. The authors suggested that the approach could potentially be generalized to other disease states and immunological phenotypes. The classifier was reported to diagnose cytomegalovirus status with high specificity and sensitivity in both the original and validation cohorts. Immune exposure information for the cohort was limited to CMV serostatus.

In total, 630 or so healthy bone marrow donors made up the cohort. Cohort members were all nominally healthy when sampled, although unrecorded immune exposures were likely present. The donor tested CMV seronegative and was one of the 352 seronegative cohort members. Each donor provided a peripheral blood sample, and peripheral blood mononuclear cells were used for TCR beta sequencing. The Qiagen DNeasy Blood Extraction Kit was used to extract genomic DNA from the blood cell samples. Trimmed from V: 5 bases; trimmed from J: 2 bases; junction bases lacking a gene match: 4. Inclusive of the bounding cysteine and phenylalanine, the CDR3 is 15 residues long. The only DNA kept is the CDR3, 45 bases in frame from the first base. CDR1 LNHDA and CDR2 SQIVND were looked up in the germline V gene (reference sequence). The library was obtained by the immunoSEQ multiplex PCR assay. The multiplex PCR relied on a mix of 60 forward primers for TCR Vbeta segments and 13 reverse primers for TCR Jbeta segments. The CDR3 region of rearranged TCR beta genes was amplified from genomic DNA with a multiplex PCR assay. The Illumina HiSeq System was used to sequence the amplified TCR beta libraries as 87-base-pair reads. The paper's data handling went like this. A later analysis counted 65 million to 90 million unique TCR beta chains across the 666 repertoires, and roughly 11 million of these chains were shared by at least two donors. To remove PCR and sequencing errors, raw reads were error-corrected and collapsed into unique sequences using a nearest-neighbor algorithm that merged closely related sequences. To assign V, D and J gene segments, CDR3 sequences were aligned to IMGT reference sequences. For a sequence to be retained, a match of at least six nucleotides was required to both a V gene segment and a J gene segment. Rearrangements were called productive when the CDR3 lacked stop codons and stayed in frame with V and J; all others were non-productive. Following IMGT convention, CDR3 was defined as the stretch from the second conserved V-encoded cysteine to the conserved J-encoded phenylalanine. In an earlier analysis of approximately 500 of the donors, sequences lacking an unambiguous match to a single V gene segment were excluded. An earlier analysis of fewer than 650 of the donors classified V segments as functional when productive rearrangements were above 56.7% and as segregating when the standard deviation between donors was above 5%. A statistical classification framework was developed to diagnose cytomegalovirus status using the catalog of TCR beta chain sequences. In a later analysis, V and J genes were assigned by comparing TCR nucleotide sequences against IMGT/GENE-DB human TR gene sequences. A later analysis assigned CDR3 sequences and most-parsimonious VDJ recombination scenarios with the TCRdist pipeline. In a later analysis, every TCR beta chain was defined by the combination of its CDR3 amino acid sequence and its V-gene family, and reads without a unique V-gene family were dropped. In a later analysis, fewer than 650 highly shared, low-generation-probability nucleotide sequences were removed to address suspected cross-contamination and a sequencing artifact. In a later analysis, a clonal expansion index was calculated for each public chain from normalized within-repertoire ranks of inferred template counts. Generation probabilities in a later analysis came from a VDJ recombination model fitted to out-of-frame rearrangements, and those results were checked against IGoR. In a later analysis, hypergeometric tests were used to score TCR-TCR, TCR-HLA and TCR-CMV co-occurrence, with a repertoire-size bias correction applied to TCR pairs. A later analysis estimated false discovery rates by permuting HLA or CMV assignments 20 times. In a later analysis, co-occurring TCRs were grouped using DBSCAN, with TCRdist sequence similarity added in when clustering inside HLA-allele-positive subsets. For co-occurrence clustering, repertoires with fewer than 30,000 or more than 120,000 public chains were excluded, along with roughly five repertoires with anomalous nucleotide sharing. This immuneACCESS table, as held by TCRdb, lists in-frame sequences with V and J called but not all clones. Of the missing ones, under half trace to an unresolved V gene in checked studies; the others have no known cause. For V, J and clone size, that table is used; D and trimming come from the DNA. The sample yields about 140,000 clones; more than 60% were counted once. Together, the top ten hold 6.5% of the sample.

In this sample, this clone turned up a few times. No antigen is known for it. The input lacks base qualities; no much larger clone sits a single base away. The TCR originated in a woman aged 60-70 years in good health and CMV-seronegative. The sequenced sample consisted of PBMCs. The receptor chain draws on TRBV19 and TRBJ2-1; 9 bases in the middle match TRBD1. The DNA sequence is TGTGCCAGTAGTCCCGGGACAGGGCCCTACAATGAGCAGTTCTTC. This codes for CASSPGTGPYNEQFF.